Described below is a single T cell receptor beta chain sequence and its context. Its antigen remains unidentified. The data derive from a study of naive and memory T cell subsets. Notes on the study in general: This RNA-based method may be sensitive to activation-related transcript changes. More TCRs at tuberculin sites were read as hypersensitivity T cell infiltration.

The SP2 primer and nested alpha and beta constant region primers amplified ligated cDNA in four rounds. TCRdb re-called the UMI-ligation and nested PCR reads with MiXCR, one entry per CDR3 protein. Counted here are around 30,000 distinct CDR3 sequences, approximately 6.7% occurring once; the ten biggest clones make up over 3%. Per the germline V gene, CDR1 is MNHEY and CDR2 is SVGAGI. V was pared by 0 bases and J by 0 bases, with 12 bases between. The CDR3 extends over 16 amino acids. Treatment described: skin biopsy from PPD injection site in Mantoux-positive individual. A UMI-containing oligonucleotide was joined by 3' ligation to the TCR cDNA template. Biopsied sites were PPD injections in people with a positive Mantoux test. Input was about 1 to 1,100 ng of DNase-treated total RNA without cell sorting.

This chain connects TRBV6-5 to TRBJ2-7; D gene unclear. The sample in question was skin, obtained from a tuberculin skin test site. This receptor was obtained from an adult in good health. The CDR3: CASSYSTQGPSYEQYF. In nucleotides, the CDR3 is TGTGCCAGCAGTTACTCGACGCAAGGACCCTCCTACGAGCAGTACTTC.